Below are 25 T cell receptor beta chains sequenced from a single sample in a study of blood T cell repertoires in COVID-19. Sequenced by immunoSEQ multiplex PCR; TCRdb stores in-frame clones only, minus some. The sample lists about 250,000 clones, 88% occurring once. The source material was peripheral blood. The receptor source for this set is a man of 80 years or more with acute or convalescent COVID-19.

This chain joins TRBV24-1 and TRBJ1-5; 10 bases are shared with TRBD1. The CDR3 extends over 12 amino acids. Germline V gene sequence: CDR1 KGHDR, CDR2 SFDVKD. The ends lost 11 bases at V and 5 bases at J; junction bases unmatched: 2. CDR3 DNA sequence: TGTGCCATCGGGACAGGGGATCAGCCCCAGCATTTT. It codes for CAIGTGDQPQHF.

The chain links TRBV27 to TRBJ2-7; 7 bases are a match to TRBD2. CDR3 length equals 14 residues. V lost 5 bases to trimming and J lost 3 bases; unmatched junction nucleotides: 7. Germline CDR1 and CDR2: MNHEY and SMNVEV (reference sequence). CDR3 bases: TGTGCCAGCAGTCCTGACCCGGGGGGCTACGAGCAGTACTTC. This codes for CASSPDPGGYEQYF.

This clone was seen only a few times. The CDR3 bases are TGTGCCAGCAGCTTAATCCCCGGACAGGGCTATGGCTACACCTTC. Amino acid sequence: CASSLIPGQGYGYTF. The chain joins TRBV7-3 to TRBJ1-2; the match to TRBD1 covers 8 bases. CDR1 is SGHTA and CDR2 is FQGTGA in the germline V gene. The CDR3 has 15 amino acids. V was pared by 1 base and J by 4 bases, with 5 bases of the junction left unmatched.

The chain recombines TRBV28 with TRBJ1-1; 8 positions match TRBD1. Trimming cost V 5 bases and J 8 bases; bases outside gene matches: 7. This CDR3 region has 13 residues. The germline CDR1 and CDR2 sequences are MDHEN and SYDVKM. The CDR3 DNA reads as TGTGCCAGCAGTACCTATCGACAGGGGGAAGCTTTCTTT. Translated, it gives CASSTYRQGEAFF.

This clone was found a few times. This rearrangement joins TRBV7-3 to TRBJ2-1, with 8 bases fitting TRBD2. V shed 0 bases, J shed 3 bases, and the junction held 7 bases outside the gene matches. Germline-derived CDR1 and CDR2 are SGHTA and FQGTGA. This CDR3 spans 17 amino acids. In nucleotides, the CDR3 is TGTGCCAGCAGCTTAACCGGGACTAGATCGGGCTACAATGAGCAGTTCTTC. Its protein product is CASSLTGTRSGYNEQFF. Using reference TRBV7-3 and TRBJ2-1 for the parts outside the CDR3, the full variable domain is GAGVSQTPSNKVTEKGKYVELRCDPISGHTALYWYRQSLGQGPEFLIYFQGTGAADDSGLPNDRFFAVRPEGSVSTLKIQRTERGDSAVYLCASSLTGTRSGYNEQFFGPGTRLTVL.

This rearrangement joins TRBV28 to TRBJ2-2, with 7 bases aligning to TRBD1. In germline, CDR1 is MDHEN, CDR2 SYDVKM. V lost 3 bases, J lost 6 bases, and 4 bases stayed unmatched. This CDR3 has 14 amino acids. CDR3 sequence (DNA): TGTGCCAGCAGTTTCGACAGGGCCCCCGGGGAGCTGTTTTTT. Protein sequence: CASSFDRAPGELFF. Based on the CDR3 plus reference TRBV28 and TRBJ2-2, the full variable domain is DVKVTQSSRYLVKRTGEKVFLECVQDMDHENMFWYRQDPGLGLRLIYFSYDVKMKEKGDIPEGYSVSREKKERFSLILESASTNQTSMYLCASSFDRAPGELFFGEGSRLTVL.

V and J are TRBV6-5 and TRBJ2-1; 11 bases align to TRBD1. After removal of 4 bases from V and 8 bases from J, the junction contained 7 bases not matched to a gene. Per germline, CDR1 MNHEY and CDR2 SVGAGI. CDR3 length: 15 residues. The CDR3 DNA reads as TGTGCCAGCAGTTCCACCGGGACAGGGGGAGATGAGCAGTTCTTC. It codes for CASSSTGTGGDEQFF.

The chain carries TRBV29-1 and TRBJ1-2; 9 bases are shared with TRBD1. Germline trimming cut 6 bases from V and 8 bases from J; bases unmatched to any gene: 7. Per the germline V gene, CDR1 is SQVTM and CDR2 is ANQGSEA. The CDR3 length is 12 residues. CDR3 nucleotides: TGCAGCGTCACCTGGACAGGGGACGGCTACACCTTC. This translates into CSVTWTGDGYTF.

The V gene is TRBV7-9, the J gene TRBJ1-4; D might be TRBD1 (6 bases). Germline V gene sequence: CDR1 SEHNR, CDR2 FQNEAQ (reference sequence). V was shortened by 3 bases and J by 8 bases, with 16 bases between the two germline ends. The CDR3 runs to 15 residues. As DNA, the CDR3 is TGTGCCAGCAGCTTCGGGGCGGGGGGCCGAGAAAAACTGTTTTTT. It yields the protein CASSFGAGGREKLFF.

The chain couples TRBV18 to TRBJ1-5; D ambiguous. The CDR3 covers 13 residues. The V gene's germline CDR1 is KGHSH and CDR2 LQKENI. V was cut by 5 bases and J by 4 bases, with 9 bases left in between. CDR3 DNA sequence: TGTGCCAGCTCATCTAGTGGGAATCAGCCCCAGCATTTT. Amino acids: CASSSSGNQPQHF. The full variable domain, completed using reference TRBV18 and TRBJ1-5, is NAGVMQNPRHLVRRRGQEARLRCSPMKGHSHVYWYRQLPEEGLKFMVYLQKENIIDESGMPKERFSAEFPKEGPSILRIQQVVRGDSAAYFCASSSSGNQPQHFGDGTRLSIL.

The chain recombines TRBV27 with TRBJ2-7; a possible D gene is TRBD1 (6 bases). Per germline, CDR1 MNHEY and CDR2 SMNVEV (reference sequence). V was shortened by 2 bases and J by 2 bases, with 7 bases between the two germline ends. The CDR3 contains 13 residues. The CDR3 protein is CASSLGDTYEQYF. The CDR3 DNA is TGTGCCAGCAGTTTAGGGGACACCTACGAGCAGTACTTC.

The chain couples TRBV12-3 or TRBV12-4 to TRBJ2-1, with D possibly TRBD1 on 6 matching bases. The CDR3 has 12 amino acids. The ends were cut back, 4 bases at V and 10 bases at J, with 11 bases in the middle. This CDR3 reads CASSSNRVEQFF. In DNA form, the CDR3 reads TGTGCCAGCAGTTCCAACAGGGTCGAGCAGTTCTTC.

This chain connects TRBV29-1 to TRBJ2-7, with 9 positions matching TRBD1. J gave up 3 bases and V 7 bases, and 10 bases lay outside the gene matches. Germline V gene sequence: CDR1 SQVTM, CDR2 ANQGSEA. There are 14 residues in the CDR3. CDR3 in amino acids: CSGGDRASGYEQYF. DNA of the CDR3: TGCAGCGGAGGGGACAGGGCTAGCGGCTACGAGCAGTACTTC.

The chain joins TRBV5-1 to TRBJ1-1; D not resolved. The germline V gene has CDR1 SGHRS and CDR2 YFSETQ. Trimming took 2 bases from V and 0 from J, leaving 11 bases between them. The CDR3 extends over 15 amino acids. CDR3 nucleotides: TGCGCCAGCAGCTTCTGGCGGAACATGAACACTGAAGCTTTCTTT. Translating it yields CASSFWRNMNTEAFF.

The genes are TRBV5-6 and TRBJ1-1; TRBD1 aligns across 7 bases. The CDR3 sequence is 15 residues long. Germline loops: CDR1 SGHDT, CDR2 YYEEEE. V was pared by 3 bases and J by 5 bases, with 10 bases of the junction left unmatched. CDR3 sequence reads: CASSYRQGRGTEAFF. CDR3 nucleotides: TGTGCCAGCAGCTACCGACAGGGTAGGGGAACTGAAGCTTTCTTT.

This clone was detected a few times. The chain has TRBV10-3 and TRBJ1-4; D gene ambiguous. The germline V gene has CDR1 ENHRY and CDR2 SYGVKD. CDR3 size: 18 residues. V was cut by 0 bases and J by 10 bases, with 24 bases left in between. The CDR3 DNA reads TGTGCCATCAGTGAGTCGCCGGTATTTTTGGAGGGTACCGGAAAACTGTTTTTT. This sequence encodes CAISESPVFLEGTGKLFF.

CDR3 DNA sequence: TGTGCCAGCAGGACAGGGGGGGAAGCAACTAATGAAAAACTGTTTTTT. It codes for CASRTGGEATNEKLFF. The J gene is TRBJ1-4, the V gene TRBV7-9; 9 nucleotides line up with TRBD1. After removal of 6 bases from V and 0 bases from J, the junction contained 5 bases not matched to a gene. The CDR3 has 16 residues. Germline V gives CDR1 SEHNR, CDR2 FQNEAQ (reference sequence).

The rearrangement joins TRBV5-1 to TRBJ2-1; possibly TRBD2 for D (7 bases). The V end lost 6 bases, the J end lost 0 bases, and 19 bases lay between the germline ends. Germline V gene data show CDR1 as SGHRS and CDR2 as YFSETQ. This CDR3 region has 17 residues. CDR3 protein: CASTKGGGGSSYNEQFF. The CDR3, as DNA: TGCGCCAGCACCAAAGGGGGGGGAGGGAGCTCCTACAATGAGCAGTTCTTC.

The rearrangement links TRBV11-1 to TRBJ2-2; weak D call: TRBD2 (6 bases). The germline gives CDR1 SGHAT, CDR2 FQDESV (reference sequence). The CDR3 length is 16 residues. V was pared by 1 base and J by 1 base, with 10 bases between. The CDR3 protein is CASSLGRGVNTGELFF. The CDR3 DNA reads as TGTGCCAGCAGCTTAGGTCGCGGGGTGAACACCGGGGAGCTGTTTTTT.

In this sample, this clone turned up once. The chain links TRBV15 to TRBJ1-3, with D possibly TRBD1 on 5 matching bases. The CDR3 contains 15 residues. V was trimmed by 0 bases and J by 2 bases, leaving 8 bases between them. Germline assignment: CDR1 LNHNV and CDR2 YYDKDF (reference sequence). CDR3 coding DNA: TGTGCCACCAGCAGAGATTGGGGCGCTGGAAACACCATATATTTT. This translates into CATSRDWGAGNTIYF.

This rearrangement joins TRBV20-1 to TRBJ2-7; no reliable D call. V was clipped by 3 bases and J by 1 base, with 13 bases between them. Germline V lookup: CDR1 DFQATT, CDR2 SNEGSKA (reference sequence). The CDR3 has 14 residues. The CDR3 DNA reads TGCAGTGCTAGTTTGGTTGTGAGGTCCTACGAGCAGTACTTC. Encoded protein: CSASLVVRSYEQYF.

Details on this clone: The identical CDR3 is also encoded by other nucleotide sequences in the sample. The CDR3 sequence: CATSRGTYSNQPQHF. CDR3 in DNA: TGTGCCACCAGCAGAGGGACATATAGCAATCAGCCCCAGCATTTT. This chain connects TRBV15 to TRBJ1-5; D possibly corresponds to TRBD1 (5 bases). Germline CDR1 is LNHNV and CDR2 is YYDKDF (reference sequence). Trimming stripped 1 base from V and 0 bases from J, with 7 bases between. The length of the CDR3 is 15 residues.

This clone was seen only a few times. This chain joins TRBV28 and TRBJ2-1; 10 nucleotides match TRBD2. CDR3 length: 15 residues. CDR1 and CDR2 (germline): MDHEN, SYDVKM. With 3 bases clipped from V and 8 bases from J, the junction kept 7 bases outside the gene matches. The CDR3 DNA reads TGTGCCAGCAGTTTCCCGGGACTAGCGATGGATGAGCAGTTCTTC. Its protein product is CASSFPGLAMDEQFF.

The V and J genes are TRBV19 and TRBJ1-4; 8 bases are shared with TRBD1. J was trimmed by 8 bases and V by 5 bases; bases with no gene match: 13. The CDR3 covers 16 residues. Germline V gene data show CDR1 as LNHDA and CDR2 as SQIVND (reference sequence). The chain's CDR3 is CASSETKTGAREKLFF. CDR3 in DNA: TGTGCCAGTAGTGAGACTAAGACAGGGGCTCGCGAAAAACTGTTTTTT.

The chain employs TRBV19 and TRBJ1-1, with a weak D call TRBD1 (5 bases). The length of the CDR3 is 17 residues. Trimming took 5 bases from V and 4 from J, leaving 23 bases between them. From germline, CDR1 is LNHDA and CDR2 SQIVND (reference sequence). This CDR3 is CASSEGTYPPMGTEAFF. In nucleotides, the CDR3 is TGTGCCAGTAGTGAGGGGACTTACCCCCCAATGGGCACTGAAGCTTTCTTT.